The T cell receptor (beta chain) described here comes from a study of blood T cell repertoires in COVID-19. Source study methods: Amplification with reference gene primers provided the estimates of nucleated cell counts. The repertoire was sequenced with immunoSEQ multiplex PCR; TCRdb's copy has only in-frame clones and lacks some. D and trimming come from the DNA, and the V and J calls and clone size come from that table. Of 220,000 or so clones in the sample, nearly 90% were seen once. CDR1 SGHKS and CDR2 YYEKEE come from the germline V gene (reference sequence). Between the trimmed V and J ends, which lost 3 bases and 0 bases, there was a span of 12 bases. The CDR3 sequence is 15 residues long. This clone was seen a single time. Residents of under 25 US areas, aged roughly 18 to 89 years, made up the participants. Within the 2 weeks before study entry, each person in the exposed group met a COVID-19 case.

The V gene is TRBV5-5, the J gene TRBJ1-1; D gene ambiguous. Input material: PBMCs or T cells enriched from blood (not recorded which). The TCR comes from a man in his thirties or forties who had been exposed to COVID-19. CDR3 sequence reads: CASSWSAGMNTEAFF. The CDR3 nucleotides read TGTGCCAGCAGCTGGTCCGCGGGCATGAACACTGAAGCTTTCTTT.